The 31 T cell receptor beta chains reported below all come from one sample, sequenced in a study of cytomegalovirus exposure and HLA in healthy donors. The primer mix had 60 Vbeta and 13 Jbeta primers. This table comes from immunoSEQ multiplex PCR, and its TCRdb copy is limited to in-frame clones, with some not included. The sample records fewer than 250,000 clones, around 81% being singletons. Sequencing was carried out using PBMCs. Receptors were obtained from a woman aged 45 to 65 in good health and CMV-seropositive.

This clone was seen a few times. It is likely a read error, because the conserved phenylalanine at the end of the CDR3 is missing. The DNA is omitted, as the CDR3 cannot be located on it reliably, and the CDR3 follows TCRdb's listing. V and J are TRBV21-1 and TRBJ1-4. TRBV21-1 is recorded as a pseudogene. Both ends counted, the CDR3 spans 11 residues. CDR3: CASSKGTEERY.

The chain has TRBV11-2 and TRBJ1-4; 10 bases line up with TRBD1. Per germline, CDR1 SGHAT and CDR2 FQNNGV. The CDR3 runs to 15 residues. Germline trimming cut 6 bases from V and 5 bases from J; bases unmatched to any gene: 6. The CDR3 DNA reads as TGTGCCAGCAGACATCCGGGACAGGGGAATGAAAAACTGTTTTTT. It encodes CASRHPGQGNEKLFF. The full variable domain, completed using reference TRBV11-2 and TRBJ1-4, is EAGVAQSPRYKIIEKRQSVAFWCNPISGHATLYWYQQILGQGPKLLIQFQNNGVVDDSQLPKDRFSAERLKGVDSTLKIQPAKLEDSAVYLCASRHPGQGNEKLFFGSGTQLSVL.

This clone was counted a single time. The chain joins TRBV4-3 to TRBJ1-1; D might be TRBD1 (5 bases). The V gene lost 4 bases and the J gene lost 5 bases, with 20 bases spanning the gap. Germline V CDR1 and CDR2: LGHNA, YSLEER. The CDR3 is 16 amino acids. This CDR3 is CASSRGLLGLGTEAFF. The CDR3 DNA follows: TGCGCCAGCAGCCGGGGCCTGTTGGGTTTGGGTACTGAAGCTTTCTTT.

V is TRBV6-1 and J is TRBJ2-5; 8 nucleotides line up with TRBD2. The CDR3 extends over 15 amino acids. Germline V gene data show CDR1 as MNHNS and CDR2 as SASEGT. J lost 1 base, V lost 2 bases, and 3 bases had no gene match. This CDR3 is CASSELAGSQETQYF. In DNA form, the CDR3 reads TGTGCCAGCAGTGAACTAGCGGGTTCCCAAGAGACCCAGTACTTC.

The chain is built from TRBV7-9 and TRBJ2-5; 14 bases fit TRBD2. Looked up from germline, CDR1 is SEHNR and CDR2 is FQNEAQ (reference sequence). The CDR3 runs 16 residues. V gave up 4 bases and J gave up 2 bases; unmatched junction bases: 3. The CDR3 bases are TGTGCCAGCAGCTACGGGACTAGCGGGGGACAAGAGACCCAGTACTTC. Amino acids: CASSYGTSGGQETQYF.

CDR3 sequence (DNA): TGTGCTAGTGGTATCCTTACAGATACGCAGTATTTT. It codes for CASGILTDTQYF. This rearrangement joins TRBV12-5 to TRBJ2-3; no clear D. Trimming cost V 5 bases and J 3 bases, with 6 bases left between them. Germline assignment: CDR1 LGHNT and CDR2 FRNRAP. This CDR3 contains 12 residues.

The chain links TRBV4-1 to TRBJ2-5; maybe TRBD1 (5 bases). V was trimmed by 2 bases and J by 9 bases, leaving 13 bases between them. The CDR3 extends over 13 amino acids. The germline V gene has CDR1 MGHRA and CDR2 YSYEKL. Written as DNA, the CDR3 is TGCGCCAGCAGCCAACGACAATTAGGGGCCCAGTACTTC. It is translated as CASSQRQLGAQYF.

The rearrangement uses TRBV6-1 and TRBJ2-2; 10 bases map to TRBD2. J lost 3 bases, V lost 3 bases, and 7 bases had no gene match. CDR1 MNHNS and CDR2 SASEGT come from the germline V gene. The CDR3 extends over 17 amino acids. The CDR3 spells CASSEGLAGEYTGELFF. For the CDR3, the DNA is TGTGCCAGCAGTGAGGGGCTAGCGGGGGAGTACACCGGGGAGCTGTTTTTT.

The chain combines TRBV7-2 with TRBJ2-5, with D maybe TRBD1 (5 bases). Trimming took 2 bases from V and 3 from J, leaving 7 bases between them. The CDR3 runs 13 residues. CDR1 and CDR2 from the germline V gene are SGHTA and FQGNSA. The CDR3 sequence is CASSLRGEETQYF. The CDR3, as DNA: TGTGCCAGCAGCTTAAGGGGTGAAGAGACCCAGTACTTC.

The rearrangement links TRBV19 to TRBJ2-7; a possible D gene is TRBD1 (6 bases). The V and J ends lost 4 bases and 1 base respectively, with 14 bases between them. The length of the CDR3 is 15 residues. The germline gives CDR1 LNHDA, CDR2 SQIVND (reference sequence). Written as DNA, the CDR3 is TGTGCCAGTAGTACCCAGACAGGCGGATCCTACGAGCAGTACTTC. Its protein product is CASSTQTGGSYEQYF.

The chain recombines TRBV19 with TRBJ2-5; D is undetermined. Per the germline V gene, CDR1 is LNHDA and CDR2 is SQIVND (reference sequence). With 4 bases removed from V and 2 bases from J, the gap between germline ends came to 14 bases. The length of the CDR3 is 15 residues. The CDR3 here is CASSTLPAVQETQYF. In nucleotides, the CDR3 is TGTGCCAGTAGTACCCTTCCCGCGGTACAAGAGACCCAGTACTTC.

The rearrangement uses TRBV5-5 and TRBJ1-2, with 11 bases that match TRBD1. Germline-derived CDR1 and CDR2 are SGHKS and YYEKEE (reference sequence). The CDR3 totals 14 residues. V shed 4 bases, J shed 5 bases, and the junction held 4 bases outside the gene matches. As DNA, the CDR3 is TGTGCCAGCAGCGGCGGGACAGGGGGATATGGCTACACCTTC. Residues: CASSGGTGGYGYTF.

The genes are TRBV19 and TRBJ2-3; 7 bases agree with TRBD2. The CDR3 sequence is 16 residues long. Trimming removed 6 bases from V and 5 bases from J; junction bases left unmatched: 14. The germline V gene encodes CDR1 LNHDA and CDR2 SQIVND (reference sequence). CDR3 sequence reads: CASSPTKRGGRDTQYF. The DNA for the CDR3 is TGTGCCAGTAGCCCGACTAAGCGGGGTGGTAGAGATACGCAGTATTTT.

CDR3 region: CASSVDQQGAYTEAFF. The CDR3 nucleotides are TGTGCCAGCAGCGTAGACCAACAGGGAGCGTACACTGAAGCTTTCTTT. The chain joins TRBV9 to TRBJ1-1; possibly TRBD1 for D (6 bases). The germline CDR1 and CDR2 sequences are SGDLS and YYNGEE. The CDR3 runs to 16 residues. V was clipped by 0 bases and J by 3 bases, with 15 bases between them.

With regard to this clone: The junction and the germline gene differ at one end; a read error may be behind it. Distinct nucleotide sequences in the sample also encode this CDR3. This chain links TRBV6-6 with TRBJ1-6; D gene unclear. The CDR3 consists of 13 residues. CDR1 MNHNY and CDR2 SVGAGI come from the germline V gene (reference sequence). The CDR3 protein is CASSYSFAGALHF. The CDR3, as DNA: TGTGCCAGTAGTTACTCTTTCGCCGGGGCCCTCCACTTT.

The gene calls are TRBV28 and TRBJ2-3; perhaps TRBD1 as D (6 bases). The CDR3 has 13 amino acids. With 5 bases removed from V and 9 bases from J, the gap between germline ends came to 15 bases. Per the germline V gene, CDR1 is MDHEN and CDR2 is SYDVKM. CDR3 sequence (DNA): TGTGCCAGCAGTGGAGGACTGGGGGCAACGCAGTATTTT. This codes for CASSGGLGATQYF.

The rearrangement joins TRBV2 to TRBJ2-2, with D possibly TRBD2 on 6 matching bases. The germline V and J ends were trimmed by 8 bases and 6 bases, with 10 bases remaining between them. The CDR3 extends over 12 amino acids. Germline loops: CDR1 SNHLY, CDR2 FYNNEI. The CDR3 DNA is TGTGCCAGCGGAGGGCAGGCCGGGGAGCTGTTTTTT. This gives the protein CASGGQAGELFF.

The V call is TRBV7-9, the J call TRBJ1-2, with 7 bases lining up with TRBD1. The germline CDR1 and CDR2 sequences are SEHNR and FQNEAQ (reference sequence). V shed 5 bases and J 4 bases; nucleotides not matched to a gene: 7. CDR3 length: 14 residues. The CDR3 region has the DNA TGTGCCAGCAGCCCGGGACAGCTTTCCTATGGCTACACCTTC. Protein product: CASSPGQLSYGYTF.

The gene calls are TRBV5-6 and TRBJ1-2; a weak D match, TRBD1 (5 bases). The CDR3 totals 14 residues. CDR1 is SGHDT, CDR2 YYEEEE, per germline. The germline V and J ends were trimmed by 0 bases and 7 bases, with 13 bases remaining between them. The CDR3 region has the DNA TGTGCCAGCAGCTTGGGTCAGGGAATTGGTGGCTACACCTTC. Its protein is CASSLGQGIGGYTF.

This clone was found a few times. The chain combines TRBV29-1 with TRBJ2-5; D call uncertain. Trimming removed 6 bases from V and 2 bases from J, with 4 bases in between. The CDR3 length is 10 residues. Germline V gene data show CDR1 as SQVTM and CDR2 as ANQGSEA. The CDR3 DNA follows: TGCAGCGTCCAACAAGAGACCCAGTACTTC. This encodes CSVQQETQYF.

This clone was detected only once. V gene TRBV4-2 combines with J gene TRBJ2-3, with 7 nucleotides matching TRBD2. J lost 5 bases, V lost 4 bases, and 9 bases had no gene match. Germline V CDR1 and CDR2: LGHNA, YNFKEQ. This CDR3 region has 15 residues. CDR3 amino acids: CASSPYATSVDTQYF. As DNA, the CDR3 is TGTGCCAGCAGCCCCTACGCCACTAGCGTAGATACGCAGTATTTT.

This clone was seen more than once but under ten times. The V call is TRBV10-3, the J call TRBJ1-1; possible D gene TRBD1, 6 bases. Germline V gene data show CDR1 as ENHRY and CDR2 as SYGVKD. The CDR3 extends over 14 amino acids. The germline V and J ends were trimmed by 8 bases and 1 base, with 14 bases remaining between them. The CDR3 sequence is CAISRQEKNTEAFF. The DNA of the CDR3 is TGTGCCATCTCAAGACAGGAGAAGAACACTGAAGCTTTCTTT.

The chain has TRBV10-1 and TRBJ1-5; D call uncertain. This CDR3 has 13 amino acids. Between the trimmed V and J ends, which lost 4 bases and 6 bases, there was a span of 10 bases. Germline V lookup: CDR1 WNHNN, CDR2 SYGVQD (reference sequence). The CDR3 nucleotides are TGCGCCAGCAGTGGGGCTTTGGGTCAGCCCCAGCATTTT. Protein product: CASSGALGQPQHF.

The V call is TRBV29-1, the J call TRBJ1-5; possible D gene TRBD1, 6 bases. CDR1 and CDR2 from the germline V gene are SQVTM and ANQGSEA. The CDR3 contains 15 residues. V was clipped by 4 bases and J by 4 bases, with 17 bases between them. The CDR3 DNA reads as TGCAGCGTTGTTTACGGGGGGCGCGGGAATCAGCCCCAGCATTTT. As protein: CSVVYGGRGNQPQHF.

CDR3 protein: CASSEGIQYNEQFF. In DNA form, the CDR3 reads TGTGCCAGCAGCGAGGGAATACAATACAATGAGCAGTTCTTC. The chain carries TRBV7-3 and TRBJ2-1; D might be TRBD2 (5 bases). Germline CDR1 is SGHTA and CDR2 is FQGTGA. This CDR3 has 14 residues. V was trimmed by 5 bases and J by 4 bases, leaving 12 bases between them.

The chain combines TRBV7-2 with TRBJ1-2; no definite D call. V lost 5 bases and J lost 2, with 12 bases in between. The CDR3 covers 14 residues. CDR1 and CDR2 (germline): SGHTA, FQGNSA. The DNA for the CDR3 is TGTGCCAGCAGCCGCACCGGGAGAAACTATGGCTACACCTTC. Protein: CASSRTGRNYGYTF.

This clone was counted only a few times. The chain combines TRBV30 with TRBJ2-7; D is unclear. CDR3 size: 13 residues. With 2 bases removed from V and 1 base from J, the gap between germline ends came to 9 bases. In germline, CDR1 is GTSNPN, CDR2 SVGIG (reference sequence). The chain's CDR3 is CAWSPSRSYEQYF. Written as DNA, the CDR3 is TGTGCCTGGAGTCCGAGTCGTTCCTACGAGCAGTACTTC.

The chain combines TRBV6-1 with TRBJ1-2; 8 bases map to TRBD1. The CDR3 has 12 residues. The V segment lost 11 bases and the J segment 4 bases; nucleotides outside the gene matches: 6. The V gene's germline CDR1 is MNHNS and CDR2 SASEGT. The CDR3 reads CAGQGSGYGYTF. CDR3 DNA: TGTGCCGGACAGGGCTCCGGCTATGGCTACACCTTC.

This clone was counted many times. CDR3 sequence reads: CASQENTEAFF. The CDR3 DNA reads TGTGCCAGCCAGGAGAACACTGAAGCTTTCTTT. The chain uses TRBV7-9 and TRBJ1-1; unclear D gene. This CDR3 is built from 11 residues. V gave up 8 bases and J gave up 1 base, with 5 bases separating them. Germline V gene lookup returns CDR1 SEHNR and CDR2 FQNEAQ (reference sequence).

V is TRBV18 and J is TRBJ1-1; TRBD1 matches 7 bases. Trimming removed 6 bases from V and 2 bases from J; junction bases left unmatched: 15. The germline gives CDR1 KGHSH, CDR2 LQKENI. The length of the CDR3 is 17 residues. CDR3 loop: CASSPSDRAGENTEAFF. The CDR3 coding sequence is TGTGCCAGCTCCCCCTCCGACAGGGCTGGGGAAAACACTGAAGCTTTCTTT.

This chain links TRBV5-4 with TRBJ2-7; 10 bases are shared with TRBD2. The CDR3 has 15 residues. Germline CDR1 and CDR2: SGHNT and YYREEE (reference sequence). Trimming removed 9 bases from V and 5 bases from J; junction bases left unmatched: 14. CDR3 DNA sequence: TGTGCCATAAAGCGGGGGGGCTTAAGTGGCGACGAGCAGTACTTC. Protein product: CAIKRGGLSGDEQYF.